This T cell receptor beta chain was sequenced for a study of early T cells in non-severe SARS-CoV-2 infection. Unique molecular identifier tags were affixed to discrete cDNA molecules. MiXCR, run by TCRdb on the 5' RACE reads, gives a single entry per CDR3 protein. The table includes about 80,000 distinct CDR3 sequences, around 10% detected once. Trimming removed 1 base from V and 8 bases from J, with 9 bases in between. This CDR3 spans 12 amino acids. Looked up from germline, CDR1 is SGHKS and CDR2 is YYEKEE (reference sequence). This clonotype was detected only a few times. The sample was whole blood, taken at baseline. This sequence joins TRBV5-5 and TRBJ1-1, with D tentatively TRBD1 (6 bases). This receptor was identified in an adult who was a healthcare worker with PCR-confirmed SARS-CoV-2 infection or an uninfected control (not recorded which). The donor label of this sample is uncertain. The CDR3: CASSLSQGEAFF. Written as DNA, the CDR3 is TGTGCCAGCAGCTTGTCACAGGGAGAAGCTTTCTTT. Based on the CDR3 plus reference TRBV5-5 and TRBJ1-1, the full variable domain is DAGVTQSPTHLIKTRGQQVTLRCSPISGHKSVSWYQQVLGQGPQFIFQYYEKEERGRGNFPDRFSARQFPNYSSELNVNALLLGDSALYLCASSLSQGEAFFGQGTRLTVV.